This T cell receptor (beta chain) is from a study of T cells after somatic rescue of genetic block. CDR3 length: 11 residues. CDR1 and CDR2 (germline): LNHDA, SQIVND (reference sequence). The germline V and J ends were trimmed by 8 bases and 3 bases, with 6 bases remaining between them. Measured with immunoSEQ multiplex PCR; TCRdb has only the in-frame clones, and not every one. The sample lists more than 9,500 clones, around 74% seen once, with around 21% in the top ten. The rearrangement uses TRBV19 and TRBJ2-3; D gene ambiguous. This sequence originates from a boy between 10 and 17 years old. Sequenced input: peripheral blood mononuclear cells (PBMCs). The CDR3 DNA reads TGTGCCAGTTACATAACAGATACGCAGTATTTT. Translated, it gives CASYITDTQYF.